The entry below describes one T cell receptor beta chain. Compared with germline, one end of the junction differs, possibly owing to a read error. CDR1 and CDR2 from the germline V gene are WSHSY and SAAADI. This CDR3 has 13 residues. The entry originates in a study of early T cells in non-severe SARS-CoV-2 infection. Study overall: Sequenced material consisted of bulk RNA (from unsorted whole blood), and chains were unpaired.

Individual cDNA molecules each received unique molecular identifiers attached to them. TCRdb recomputed calls from the 5' RACE reads with MiXCR, one row per CDR3 protein. The sample consists of about 86,000 distinct CDR3 sequences, 13% to 15% of them appearing once. The chain links TRBV10-2 to TRBJ1-3, with unresolved D. The clonotype was recovered from an adult who was a healthcare worker with PCR-confirmed SARS-CoV-2 infection or an uninfected control (not recorded which). Sequences were obtained from whole blood. CDR3 in DNA: TGCGCCAGCACTGAGATCTCTGGAAACACCATATATTTT. Residues: CASTEISGNTIYF.